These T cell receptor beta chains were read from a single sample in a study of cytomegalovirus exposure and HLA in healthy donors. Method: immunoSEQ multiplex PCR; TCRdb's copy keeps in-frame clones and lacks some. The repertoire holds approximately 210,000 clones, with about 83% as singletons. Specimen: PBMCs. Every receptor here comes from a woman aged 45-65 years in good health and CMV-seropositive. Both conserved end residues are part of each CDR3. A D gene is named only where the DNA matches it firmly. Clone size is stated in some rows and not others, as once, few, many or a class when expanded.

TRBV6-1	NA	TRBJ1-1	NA	TGTGCCAGCAGTGAATCCCCACGATGGCGGATGAACACTGAAGCTTTCTTT	CASSESPRWRMNTEAFF
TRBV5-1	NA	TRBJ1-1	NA	TGCGCCAGCAGCGCTCAGCCAGGGATGAACACTGAAGCTTTCTTT	CASSAQPGMNTEAFF
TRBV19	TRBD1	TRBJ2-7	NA	TGTGCCAGTAGTAACAGGGGGCAAGACGAGCAGTACTTC	CASSNRGQDEQYF
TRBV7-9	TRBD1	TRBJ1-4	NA	TGTGCCAGCAGCTTAGTTTTTAACCGGGACAGGGTACATGAAAAACTGTTTTTT	CASSLVFNRDRVHEKLFF
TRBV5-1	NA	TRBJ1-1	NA	TGCGCCAGCAGCTTGGAACGAGGGTACACTGAAGCTTTCTTT	CASSLERGYTEAFF
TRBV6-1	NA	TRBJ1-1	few	TGTGCCAGCAGTGGCGGGGGCATGAACACTGAAGCTTTCTTT	CASSGGGMNTEAFF
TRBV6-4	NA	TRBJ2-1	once	TGTGCCAGCAGTGAGGAGAGGTTCTACAATGAGCAGTTCTTC	CASSEERFYNEQFF
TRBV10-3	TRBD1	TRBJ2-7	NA	TGTGCCATCACCGGACAGGGCTCCTACGAGCAGTACTTC	CAITGQGSYEQYF
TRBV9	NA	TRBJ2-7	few	TGTGCCAGCAGCGTAGGGGCACCGCGAGACCACGAGCAGTACTTC	CASSVGAPRDHEQYF
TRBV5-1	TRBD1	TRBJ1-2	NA	TGCGCCAGCAGCCTCGGGACAGTCGGAGGCTACACCTTC	CASSLGTVGGYTF
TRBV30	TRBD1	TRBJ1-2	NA	TGTGCCTGGAGAAACAGGGGCAGGGGCTATGGCTACACCTTC	CAWRNRGRGYGYTF
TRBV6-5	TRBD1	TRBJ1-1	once	TGTGCCAGCAGTCGGGACAGGAGGAACACTGAAGCTTTCTTT	CASSRDRRNTEAFF
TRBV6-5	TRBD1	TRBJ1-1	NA	TGTGCCAGCAGTTACCGAATCAGGGGGCCGAACACTGAAGCTTTCTTT	CASSYRIRGPNTEAFF
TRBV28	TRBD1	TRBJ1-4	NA	TGTGCCAGCAGTTTCCCGGGACAGAATAATGAAAAACTGTTTTTT	CASSFPGQNNEKLFF
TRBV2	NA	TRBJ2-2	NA	TGTGCCAGCAAGACAGGACCCAACACCGGGGAGCTGTTTTTT	CASKTGPNTGELFF
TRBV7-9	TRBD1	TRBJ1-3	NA	TGTGCCAGCAGCTCAGGGACAGGGAACACCATATATTTT	CASSSGTGNTIYF
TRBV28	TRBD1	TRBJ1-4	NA	TGTGCCAGCAAAGGGGGCGGATCGAGAGATGAAAAACTGTTTTTT	CASKGGGSRDEKLFF
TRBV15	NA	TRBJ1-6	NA	TGTGCCACCGCACGGGGGACGGGGGGCTCCTATAATTCACCCCTCCACTTT	CATARGTGGSYNSPLHF
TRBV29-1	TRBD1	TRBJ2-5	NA	TGCAGCGTTTTCAGCCGGGACAGGGGAATGGAGACCCAGTACTTC	CSVFSRDRGMETQYF
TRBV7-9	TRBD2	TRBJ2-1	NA	TGTGCCAGCAGCTTTGGAGCGGGGGGTGTCAATGAGCAGTTCTTC	CASSFGAGGVNEQFF
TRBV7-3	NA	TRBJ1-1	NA	TGTGCCAGCAGCCAGGGGCGGAACACTGAAGCTTTCTTT	CASSQGRNTEAFF
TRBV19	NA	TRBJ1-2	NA	TGTGCCAGTAGTCTCCGTCCTCCGGGGTCGGATGGCTACACCTTC	CASSLRPPGSDGYTF
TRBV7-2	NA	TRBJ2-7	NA	TGTGCCAGCAGCTTAGACCCCGAGTCCTACGAGCAGTACTTC	CASSLDPESYEQYF
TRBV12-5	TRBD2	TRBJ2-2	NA	TGTGCTAGTGGTTTGGTTACCCCTAGCGGGCAAACGAACACCGGGGAGCTGTTTTTT	CASGLVTPSGQTNTGELFF
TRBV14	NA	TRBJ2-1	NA	TGTGCCAGCAGCCAGAACTTGCGAGACAATGAGCAGTTCTTC	CASSQNLRDNEQFF
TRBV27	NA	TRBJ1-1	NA	TGTGCCAGCAGCTCCTTTGGGGGGGGCGCGAATTCGGGCACTGAAGCTTTCTTT	CASSSFGGGANSGTEAFF
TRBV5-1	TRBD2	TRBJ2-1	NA	TGCGCCAGCAGCTTTCTAGCGGGCGAAAACAATGAGCAGTTCTTC	CASSFLAGENNEQFF
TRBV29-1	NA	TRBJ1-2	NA	TGCAGCGCCAGACTGACAGCGCACTATGGCTACACCTTC	CSARLTAHYGYTF
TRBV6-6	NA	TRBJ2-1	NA	TGTGCCAGCAGTTACTCGTCGGCTCAGGGGCAGTTCTTC	CASSYSSAQGQFF
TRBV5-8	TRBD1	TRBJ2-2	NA	TGTGCCAGCAGCTTACAAACCGGGACAGGGGACACCGGGGAGCTGTTTTTT	CASSLQTGTGDTGELFF
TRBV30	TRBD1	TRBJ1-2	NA	TGTGCCTCCCGACGGGACAGGAGGAACTATGGCTACACCTTC	CASRRDRRNYGYTF
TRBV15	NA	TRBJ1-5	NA	TGTGCCACCAGCAGGAAGGGGGGGGGTATGGGAAGCAATCAGCCCCAGCATTTT	CATSRKGGGMGSNQPQHF
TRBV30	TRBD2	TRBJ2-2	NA	TGTGCCGTGATAGCGGGGGGGCCTTCGGGGGAGCTGTTTTTT	CAVIAGGPSGELFF
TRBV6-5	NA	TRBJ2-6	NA	TGTGCCAGCAGTTACTCGGGGCCTGGGGCCAACGTCCTGACTTTC	CASSYSGPGANVLTF
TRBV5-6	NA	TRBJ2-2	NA	TGTGCCAGCAGCCTGGACTTCGCGACCGGGGAGCTGTTTTTT	CASSLDFATGELFF
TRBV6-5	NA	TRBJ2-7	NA	TGTGCCAGCAGACCGACAGGACATTACGAGCAGTACTTC	CASRPTGHYEQYF
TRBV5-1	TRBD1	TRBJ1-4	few	TGCGCCAGCAGCTGGGCCGGGACAGCCGAAAAACTGTTTTTT	CASSWAGTAEKLFF
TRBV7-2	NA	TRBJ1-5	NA	TGTGCCAGCAGCTTAGCCGGCAGGGGCGAGCCCCAGCATTTT	CASSLAGRGEPQHF
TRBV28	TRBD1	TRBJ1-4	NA	TGTGCCAGCAGTAAAGGGGGCCCTAATGAAAAACTGTTTTTT	CASSKGGPNEKLFF
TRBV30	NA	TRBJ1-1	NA	TGTGCCTGGACATCCTTCGAAGGGCGAGGGGGAAGATCCACTGAAGCTTTCTTT	CAWTSFEGRGGRSTEAFF
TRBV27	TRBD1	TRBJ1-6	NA	TGTGCCAGCAGTTTCCCGGACAGGGGGGGACGTTGGCCCCTCCACTTT	CASSFPDRGGRWPLHF
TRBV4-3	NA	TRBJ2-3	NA	TGCGCCAGCAGCCAAGATCAGGGCGCGGAGAGGCGCACAGATACGCAGTATTTT	CASSQDQGAERRTDTQYF
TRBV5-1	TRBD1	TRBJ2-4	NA	TGCGCCAGCAGCTTGGAGCCACACAGGGGCTTTAAAAACATTCAGTACTTC	CASSLEPHRGFKNIQYF
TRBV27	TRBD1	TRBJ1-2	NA	TGTGCCAGCAGGGGAACCGGGACAGAAGGCTACACCTTC	CASRGTGTEGYTF
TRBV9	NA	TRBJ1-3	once	TGTGCCAGCCGAAGGGGAGGCGCTGGAAACACCATATATTTT	CASRRGGAGNTIYF
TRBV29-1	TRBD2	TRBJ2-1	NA	TGCAGCGTTGCCCCTCTAGCGGGGGTATCCTACAATGAGCAGTTCTTC	CSVAPLAGVSYNEQFF
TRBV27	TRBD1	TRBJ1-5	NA	TGTGCCAGCAGTCGACAGGGTAATAGCAATCAGCCCCAGCATTTT	CASSRQGNSNQPQHF
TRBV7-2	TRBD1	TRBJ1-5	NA	TGTGCCAGCAGCTTAGTGGGGGGGGGACAGGGGGCAGGGCCCCAGCATTTT	CASSLVGGGQGAGPQHF
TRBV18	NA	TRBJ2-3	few	TGTGCCAGCTCAGCCGGGACACCCAGCACAGATACGCAGTATTTT	CASSAGTPSTDTQYF
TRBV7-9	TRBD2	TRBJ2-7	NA	TGTGCCAGCAGCTTGGGCCGGGGGGCCTACGAGCAGTACTTC	CASSLGRGAYEQYF
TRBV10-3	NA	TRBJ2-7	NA	TGTGCCGCCAGCGGGTTCTCCTACGAGCAGTACTTC	CAASGFSYEQYF
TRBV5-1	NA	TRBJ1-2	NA	TGCGCCAGCTCAACACAGACAGGCTATGGCTACACCTTC	CASSTQTGYGYTF
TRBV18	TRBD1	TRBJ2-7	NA	TGTGCCAGCTCACCAGTGGGACAGGGCTACGAGCAGTACTTC	CASSPVGQGYEQYF
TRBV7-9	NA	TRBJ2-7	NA	TGTGCCAGCAGCCTGGGGGGGCCCTACGAGCAGTACTTC	CASSLGGPYEQYF
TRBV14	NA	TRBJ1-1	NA	TGTGCCAGCAGCCAGAACAGGGATACTGAAGCTTTCTTT	CASSQNRDTEAFF